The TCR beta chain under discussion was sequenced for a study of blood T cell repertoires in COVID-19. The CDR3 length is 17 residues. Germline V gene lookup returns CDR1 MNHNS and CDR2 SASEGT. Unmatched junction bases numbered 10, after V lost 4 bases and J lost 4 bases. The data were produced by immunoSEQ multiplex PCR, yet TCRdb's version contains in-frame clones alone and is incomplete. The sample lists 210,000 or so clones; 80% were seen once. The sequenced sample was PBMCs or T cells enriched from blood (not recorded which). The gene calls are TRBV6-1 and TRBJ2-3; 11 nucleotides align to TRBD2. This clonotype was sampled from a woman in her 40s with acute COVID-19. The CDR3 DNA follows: TGTGCCAGCAGTGTAGCTAGCGGGGGGCCGCACCCAGATACGCAGTATTTT. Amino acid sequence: CASSVASGGPHPDTQYF.